This T cell receptor beta chain was sequenced during a study of Ad26.COV2.S vaccination and SARS-CoV-2 variants. Turning to the study itself: Into the muscle, Ad26.COV2.S was dosed once or twice, 56 days apart. Study observations and caveats: Once vaccination had occurred, spike-specific CD8+ and CD4+ T cell responses reportedly showed substantial breadth. Breadth measured for non-spike TCRs was similar across vaccine and placebo recipients.

V shed 2 bases and J shed 3 bases, with 11 bases lying between them. The CDR3 extends over 14 amino acids. Germline values: CDR1 SGHNT, CDR2 YYREEE (reference sequence). Sequencing was performed with immunoSEQ multiplex PCR; in TCRdb, only in-frame clones are kept and a portion is missing. Of roughly 270,000 clones in the sample, about 89% were seen once. Described treatment: over 15 received Ad26.COV2.S at low or high dose, single or two shots; five or six received placebo; per-sample allocation not given. Day 63 following the first vaccine or placebo injection was when the samples were taken. Vaccination used an Ad26 vector expressing Wuhan-strain SARS-CoV-2 spike. Regarding this clone: Its specificity is not known.

The starting material was peripheral blood, obtained in a trial of Ad26.COV2.S vaccine versus placebo. This clonotype originated in a person between 18 and 60 years old who received the Ad26.COV2.S COVID-19 vaccine or a placebo. This chain connects TRBV5-4 to TRBJ1-1, with no clear D. The CDR3 nucleotides are TGTGCCAGCAGCTTTCTTGGGGAATACACTGAAGCTTTCTTT. Amino acids: CASSFLGEYTEAFF.